This T cell receptor beta chain was captured in a study of T cell changes during pregnancy in multiple sclerosis. The method was immunoSEQ multiplex PCR; TCRdb's version includes in-frame clones alone and lacks a portion of them. The table lists 100,000 or so clones, just over 90% of them singletons, with around 0.8% in the top ten. The sample in question was peripheral blood, obtained in the second trimester of pregnancy. The sequence came from a female donor in good health, enrolled as a control in a pregnancy study.

The CDR3 region is CASSEQQGRGQETQYF. The CDR3 nucleotides read TGTGCCAGCAGCGAACAGCAGGGCAGGGGCCAAGAGACCCAGTACTTC. V is TRBV9 and J is TRBJ2-5, with a weak D call TRBD1 (6 bases). Trimming stripped 3 bases from V and 1 base from J, with 16 bases between. Germline lookup yields CDR1 SGDLS and CDR2 YYNGEE. CDR3 length equals 16 residues.